A single sample is the source of the 2 T cell receptor beta chains below, sequenced in a study of Ad26.COV2.S vaccination and SARS-CoV-2 variants. Only in-frame clones appear in the TCRdb table, and some are missing; sequencing was by immunoSEQ multiplex PCR. The sample carries a few hundred thousand clones, 75% to 95% recorded once. Specified treatment: roughly 19 received Ad26.COV2.S at low or high dose, single or two shots; about 5 received placebo; per-sample allocation not given. After the first vaccine or placebo injection, samples were drawn on day 63. The sample here was peripheral blood, taken in a trial of Ad26.COV2.S vaccine versus placebo. The receptor source for this set is a person aged 18-60 years who received the Ad26.COV2.S COVID-19 vaccine or a placebo.

This chain uses TRBV5-1 with TRBJ2-1; possible D gene TRBD2, 6 bases. This CDR3 spans 14 amino acids. Germline V CDR1 and CDR2: SGHRS, YFSETQ. V shed 4 bases and J shed 5 bases, with 13 bases lying between them. CDR3 region: CASSQLAVDNEQFF. In DNA, the CDR3 is TGCGCCAGCAGCCAGTTAGCGGTTGACAATGAGCAGTTCTTC. Variable domain in full (rest from reference TRBV5-1 and TRBJ2-1): KAGVTQTPRYLIKTRGQQVTLSCSPISGHRSVSWYQQTPGQGLQFLFEYFSETQRNKGNFPGRFSGRQFSNSRSEMNVSTLELGDSALYLCASSQLAVDNEQFFGPGTRLTVL.

This chain connects TRBV7-2 to TRBJ2-1, with 10 bases matching TRBD1. The V and J ends lost 5 bases and 9 bases, in that order; junction bases with no gene match: 4. Germline V gives CDR1 SGHTA, CDR2 FQGNSA. The CDR3 sequence is 13 residues long. CDR3 region: CASSPRDRGEQFF. The CDR3 DNA follows: TGTGCCAGCAGCCCCCGGGACAGGGGTGAGCAGTTCTTC.